These T cell receptor beta chains were read from a single sample in a study of a mutant IDH1 vaccine in newly diagnosed glioma. Assay: immunoSEQ multiplex PCR; the TCRdb copy retains only in-frame clones and omits some. The repertoire has about 55,000 clones, about four fifths of them found once; the top ten carry 6% to 6.5%. No antigen has been assigned to these receptors. The input for sequencing was PBMCs, taken from a glioma patient whose treatment included an IDH1 peptide vaccine. These receptors originate from a man aged 35-49 years with glioma. CDR3s include the opening cysteine and the closing phenylalanine or tryptophan. The D gene is left open where the match is weak. Clone size appears in some rows only: once, few, many, or a class for an expanded clone.

>TRBV15|-|-|TRBJ1-1
CATSRSPNTEAFF
TGTGCCACCAGCAGATCACCCAACACTGAAGCTTTCTTT
>TRBV29-1|-|few|TRBJ2-3
CSVHSGTDTQYF
TGCAGCGTTCACAGTGGCACAGATACGCAGTATTTT
>TRBV6-5|TRBD1|few|TRBJ1-1
CASNRNRGSSEAFF
TGTGCCAGCAACCGAAACAGGGGGTCTTCTGAAGCTTTCTTT
>TRBV18|TRBD1|few|TRBJ1-1
CASSRDRGETEAFF
TGTGCCAGCTCCCGGGACAGGGGTGAAACTGAAGCTTTCTTT
>TRBV5-1|TRBD1|-|TRBJ1-2
CASSWGQGGSGYTF
TGCGCCAGCAGCTGGGGACAGGGGGGAAGTGGCTACACCTTC
>TRBV9|-|-|TRBJ1-6
CASSAGQSYNSPLHF
TGTGCCAGCAGCGCCGGACAGAGCTATAATTCACCCCTCCACTTT
>TRBV9|-|few|TRBJ2-2
CASSVVPENTGELFF
TGTGCCAGCAGCGTAGTGCCTGAGAACACCGGGGAGCTGTTTTTT
>TRBV4-1|-|-|TRBJ2-3
CASSRISQDTQYF
TGCGCCAGCAGCCGGATAAGTCAGGATACGCAGTATTTT
>TRBV6-5|TRBD2|-|TRBJ2-1
CASTQLAGHNEQFF
TGTGCCAGCACCCAACTAGCGGGGCACAATGAGCAGTTCTTC
>TRBV19|-|-|TRBJ2-7
CASSISAGTYEQYF
TGTGCCAGTAGTATCTCGGCCGGTACCTACGAGCAGTACTTC
>TRBV5-4|TRBD1|few|TRBJ1-6
CASSASGTGISPLHF
TGTGCCAGCAGCGCGTCCGGGACAGGGATCTCACCCCTCCACTTT
>TRBV7-2|TRBD1|-|TRBJ2-2
CASSVIGGLGELFF
TGTGCCAGCAGCGTTATAGGGGGCCTTGGGGAGCTGTTTTTT
>TRBV7-6|-|-|TRBJ2-5
CASSPGIVETQYF
TGTGCCAGCAGCCCAGGGATAGTAGAGACCCAGTACTTC
>TRBV13|-|few|TRBJ1-1
CASSLGNTEAFF
TGTGCCAGCAGTCTAGGGAACACTGAAGCTTTCTTT
>TRBV7-9|-|-|TRBJ1-2
CASSLPDRPGSYTF
TGTGCCAGCAGCCTCCCCGACCGCCCGGGGAGCTACACCTTC
>TRBV10-3|TRBD1|-|TRBJ2-3
CAISWTGYTDTQYF
TGTGCCATCAGTTGGACAGGGTACACAGATACGCAGTATTTT
>TRBV5-1|TRBD2|-|TRBJ2-7
CASSLSSGGKSEQYF
TGCGCCAGCAGCTTGTCCAGCGGGGGGAAGAGCGAGCAGTACTTC
>TRBV7-9|TRBD1|-|TRBJ1-5
CASSSTGGLNNQPQHF
TGTGCCAGCAGTTCGACAGGGGGATTGAACAATCAGCCCCAGCATTTT
>TRBV6-5|-|-|TRBJ1-6
CASSPVEGGTALHF
TGTGCCAGCAGCCCGGTCGAGGGCGGCACGGCCCTCCACTTT
>TRBV4-1|-|-|TRBJ2-7
CASSQDQQYEQYF
TGCGCCAGCAGCCAAGATCAGCAATACGAGCAGTACTTC
>TRBV20-1|-|-|TRBJ2-7
CSAQGPHEQYF
TGCAGTGCCCAGGGACCCCACGAGCAGTACTTC
>TRBV5-1|TRBD1|-|TRBJ1-4
CASSLAGTGNEKLFF
TGCGCCAGCAGCTTGGCCGGGACAGGGAACGAAAAACTGTTTTTT
>TRBV29-1|TRBD1|-|TRBJ2-7
CSVRTGLSYEQYF
TGCAGCGTCCGGACAGGACTCTCCTACGAGCAGTACTTC
>TRBV19|-|-|TRBJ1-2
CASQAATAQANYGYTF
TGTGCCAGTCAGGCAGCGACTGCACAGGCTAACTATGGCTACACCTTC
>TRBV5-1|TRBD1|-|TRBJ2-3
CASSLSLTGGTDTQYF
TGCGCCAGCAGCTTGAGTTTGACAGGGGGCACAGATACGCAGTATTTT